These T cell receptor beta chains were read from a single sample in a study of OX40 agonist ivuxolimab in advanced cancers. TCRdb keeps only in-frame clones here, not all; method: immunoSEQ multiplex PCR. The repertoire holds roughly 69,000 clones, with about nine tenths as singletons. The material was CD4+ or CD8+ T cells sorted from blood, obtained in a trial of the OX40 agonist ivuxolimab. All receptors come from an adult with an advanced solid tumor such as melanoma, head and neck, liver or kidney cancer. Both conserved end residues are part of each CDR3. A D gene is named only where the DNA matches it firmly. The listing skips clone size in some rows; elsewhere it reads once, few, many or a size class.

TRBV5-4,TRBJ2-3,.,TRBD2,TGTGCCAGCAGCTTTATAGCGGGAGGGCCGGGAGATACGCAGTATTTT,CASSFIAGGPGDTQYF
TRBV28,TRBJ2-2,.,.,TGTGCCAGCAGTGCGTCCGGGACTGGCAACACCGGGGAGCTGTTTTTT,CASSASGTGNTGELFF
TRBV9,TRBJ2-1,.,TRBD2,TGTGCCAGCGGGAGGGCGGGGGAGCAGTTCTTC,CASGRAGEQFF
TRBV27,TRBJ2-3,.,.,TGTGCCAGCAGTTATGGGCCCGAAGTTTCAGATACGCAGTATTTT,CASSYGPEVSDTQYF
TRBV7-9,TRBJ1-1,.,.,TGTGCCAGCAGTCCTCTAGACAGAGACACTGAAGCTTTCTTT,CASSPLDRDTEAFF
TRBV5-1,TRBJ2-1,.,.,TGCGCCAGCAGCTTCAGTAGCTCCTACAATGAGCAGTTCTTC,CASSFSSSYNEQFF
TRBV19,TRBJ2-2,.,TRBD2,TGTGCCAGTAGGGATTGGACTAGCGGGAGGGGTACCGGGGAGCTGTTTTTT,CASRDWTSGRGTGELFF
TRBV4-3,TRBJ1-2,.,.,TGCGCCAGCAGCCAAGGAAGAGGGGACCACTATGGCTACACCTTC,CASSQGRGDHYGYTF
TRBV11-2,TRBJ1-1,.,.,TGTGCCAGCAGCCCCGGGGCGGGGTGGGGCACTGAAGCTTTCTTT,CASSPGAGWGTEAFF
TRBV28,TRBJ1-5,.,TRBD1,TGTGCCAGCAGTTTTTATACAGGGGGCGCTAAGCCCCAGCATTTT,CASSFYTGGAKPQHF
TRBV19,TRBJ2-1,.,TRBD1,TGTGCCAGTGATGAGCAGGGGGCGAGCTACAATGAGCAGTTCTTC,CASDEQGASYNEQFF
TRBV4-1,TRBJ2-7,.,TRBD1,TGCGCCAGCAGCCTCCGACAGGGCAGTCCCTACGAGCAGTACTTC,CASSLRQGSPYEQYF
TRBV7-9,TRBJ1-1,.,TRBD1,TGTGCCAGCAGCTTAGCACTTACCCGGGACAGCGAAGCTTTCTTT,CASSLALTRDSEAFF
TRBV5-6,TRBJ2-1,.,TRBD2,TGTGCCAGCAGCTTGGTAGGGCTAGCGGAGGAGTTCTTC,CASSLVGLAEEFF
TRBV27,TRBJ2-2,.,TRBD2,TGTGCCAGCCGTGGGAGCGGGAGGGCCGGGGAGCTGTTTTTT,CASRGSGRAGELFF
TRBV5-8,TRBJ2-7,.,.,TGTGCCAGCAGCCTTCCATCGAGTCTCGGCGAGCAGTACTTC,CASSLPSSLGEQYF
TRBV27,TRBJ2-5,.,.,TGTGCCAGCAGTTTAGTATCTGAGACCCAGTACTTC,CASSLVSETQYF
TRBV6-5,TRBJ1-5,.,.,TGTGCCAGCAGTTACGCGGGAGATAGCAATCAGCCCCAGCATTTT,CASSYAGDSNQPQHF
TRBV25-1,TRBJ2-1,.,.,TGTGCCAGCAGTGACAGCAGCTCCTACAATGAGCAGTTCTTC,CASSDSSSYNEQFF
TRBV9,TRBJ2-3,.,.,TGTGCCAGCAGCGATAGCAGTGCAGATACGCAGTATTTT,CASSDSSADTQYF
TRBV28,TRBJ2-4,.,.,TGTGCCAGCAGTTTACCCGGAAGAGCCAAAAACATTCAGTACTTC,CASSLPGRAKNIQYF
TRBV29-1,TRBJ1-1,medium-sized,.,TGCAGCGTTGAAGACGCGAGGAACACTGAAGCTTTCTTT,CSVEDARNTEAFF
TRBV27,TRBJ1-5,.,.,TGTGCCAGCAGCTCCTATAGCAATCAGCCCCAGCATTTT,CASSSYSNQPQHF
TRBV7-2,TRBJ1-2,once,.,TGTGCCAGCAGCTTCTCCCGGGGGGCCGGGCGCGGCTACACCTTC,CASSFSRGAGRGYTF
TRBV28,TRBJ1-5,.,.,TGTGCCAGTCTAGAGAGGAAAGGAAATCAGCCCCAGCATTTT,CASLERKGNQPQHF
TRBV29-1,TRBJ2-2,.,TRBD2,TGCAGCGTCAAGGAACTAGCGGGAGGATTGAACACCGGGGAGCTGTTTTTT,CSVKELAGGLNTGELFF
TRBV27,TRBJ1-1,.,.,TGTGCCAGCAGTTTACGGGGGAGCGCCACTGAAGCTTTCTTT,CASSLRGSATEAFF
TRBV6-6,TRBJ2-5,.,TRBD1,TGTGCCAGCAGTAAGAGGACAGGGGGTTTGGAGACCCAGTACTTC,CASSKRTGGLETQYF
TRBV5-1,TRBJ2-3,once,.,TGCGCCAGCAACCCCGCGGGCGGCACAGATACGCAGTATTTT,CASNPAGGTDTQYF
TRBV28,TRBJ2-1,.,.,TGTGCCAGCTTAGGCGACCCTCCGGAAAATGAGCAGTTCTTC,CASLGDPPENEQFF
TRBV2,TRBJ1-4,.,.,TGTGCCAGCAGTGGCGCATTCGGGTCCCTGAATGAAAAACTGTTTTTT,CASSGAFGSLNEKLFF
TRBV7-2,TRBJ2-2,.,.,TGTGCCAGCAGACCTTATACAGGGTTGACCGGGGAGCTGTTTTTT,CASRPYTGLTGELFF
TRBV30,TRBJ1-2,.,.,TGTGCCTGGAGTGTAGGGTCCGCCAGGGGAGGGTATGGCTACACCTTC,CAWSVGSARGGYGYTF
TRBV30,TRBJ1-3,.,.,TGTGCCTGGAGTGGAGACAGCAACCCCTTCTCTGGAAACACCATATATTTT,CAWSGDSNPFSGNTIYF
TRBV4-3,TRBJ1-4,.,TRBD1,TGCGCCAGCAGCCAAGGGGACAGGGGGTGGGATGAAAAACTGTTTTTT,CASSQGDRGWDEKLFF
TRBV28,TRBJ1-5,.,.,TGTGCCAGCAGGGACCTTAGCGATAGCAATCAGCCCCAGCATTTT,CASRDLSDSNQPQHF
TRBV27,TRBJ2-1,.,TRBD2,TGTGCCAGCAGTTTATCGATCCTAGCGGGAAACAATGAGCAGTTCTTC,CASSLSILAGNNEQFF
TRBV30,TRBJ1-2,.,TRBD1,TGTGCCTGGAGCCTACAGGGGGCGTCTGGCTACACCTTC,CAWSLQGASGYTF
TRBV19,TRBJ1-2,.,TRBD1,TGTGCCAGTAGTACGATTGGGACAGGCGGCTATGGCTACACCTTC,CASSTIGTGGYGYTF
TRBV4-3,TRBJ2-3,.,.,TGCGCCAGCAGCCGAGGGGACGGTCCCACAGATACGCAGTATTTT,CASSRGDGPTDTQYF
TRBV29-1,TRBJ1-1,.,.,TGCAGCGTTGAACCAACCCGGGGTCAAACGAACACTGAAGCTTTCTTT,CSVEPTRGQTNTEAFF
TRBV7-9,TRBJ1-2,.,.,TGTGCCAGCAGCCTCACCTGGGACTATGGCTACACCTTC,CASSLTWDYGYTF
TRBV9,TRBJ1-3,.,.,TGTGCCAGCAGCGTAGTTGGGGGGCAAGGAAACACCATATATTTT,CASSVVGGQGNTIYF
TRBV28,TRBJ2-7,.,.,TGTGCCAGCAGTGAGGCGGTACCCTACGAGCAGTACTTC,CASSEAVPYEQYF
TRBV6-1,TRBJ1-2,.,TRBD1,TGTGCCAGCAGTGAAGGGGGGACAGGGATAAGCTACACCTTC,CASSEGGTGISYTF
TRBV5-1,TRBJ1-1,.,.,TGCGCCAGCAGCCCAGTACAGGTGAACACTGAAGCTTTCTTT,CASSPVQVNTEAFF
TRBV6-6,TRBJ2-5,once,.,TGTGCCAGCAGGACCCACTACCGACAGGAGGAAGAGACCCAGTACTTC,CASRTHYRQEEETQYF
TRBV5-1,TRBJ2-7,.,TRBD2,TGCGCCAGCAGCTTGGAAAGCGGGAGGTTCTACGAGCAGTACTTC,CASSLESGRFYEQYF
TRBV5-4,TRBJ2-3,.,.,TGTGCCAGCAGCTTGGGAGGTACCAACACGGATACGCAGTATTTT,CASSLGGTNTDTQYF
TRBV14,TRBJ2-7,.,TRBD1,TGTGCCAGCAGCCCTAGGGACAGACTCTACGAGCAGTACTTC,CASSPRDRLYEQYF
TRBV5-6,TRBJ2-1,.,TRBD1,TGTGCCAGCAGCTTTGGGACAGGGGGCGCGCGGGTGACCAATGAGCAGTTCTTC,CASSFGTGGARVTNEQFF
TRBV27,TRBJ1-2,.,.,TGTGCCAGCAAGGTCATCCCGAGGGGTGGCTACACCTTC,CASKVIPRGGYTF
TRBV27,TRBJ2-7,few,.,TGTGCCAGCAGTTTCCTACCCTTACAGGGTTACGAGCAGTACTTC,CASSFLPLQGYEQYF
TRBV7-2,TRBJ1-5,.,.,TGTGCCAGCAGCTTAGCGTCGGTGGATCAGCCCCAGCATTTT,CASSLASVDQPQHF
TRBV4-3,TRBJ2-7,.,TRBD2,TGCGCCAGCAGCCAAGCCGTCGGAGCGGGGGGCTACGAGCAGTACTTC,CASSQAVGAGGYEQYF
TRBV29-1,TRBJ1-2,.,.,TGCAGCGTTGAGGGGAGTAACTATGGCTACACCTTC,CSVEGSNYGYTF
TRBV5-1,TRBJ1-5,.,.,TGCGCCAGCAGCTTGGGGGGCCGGGCGGCTCAGCCCCAGCATTTT,CASSLGGRAAQPQHF
TRBV28,TRBJ2-2,once,.,TGTGCCAGCAGTTCGGCCACAATCCTCACCGGGGAGCTGTTTTTT,CASSSATILTGELFF
TRBV14,TRBJ1-2,.,.,TGTGCCAGCAGCCAAGCCACAGCCAACTATGGCTACACCTTC,CASSQATANYGYTF